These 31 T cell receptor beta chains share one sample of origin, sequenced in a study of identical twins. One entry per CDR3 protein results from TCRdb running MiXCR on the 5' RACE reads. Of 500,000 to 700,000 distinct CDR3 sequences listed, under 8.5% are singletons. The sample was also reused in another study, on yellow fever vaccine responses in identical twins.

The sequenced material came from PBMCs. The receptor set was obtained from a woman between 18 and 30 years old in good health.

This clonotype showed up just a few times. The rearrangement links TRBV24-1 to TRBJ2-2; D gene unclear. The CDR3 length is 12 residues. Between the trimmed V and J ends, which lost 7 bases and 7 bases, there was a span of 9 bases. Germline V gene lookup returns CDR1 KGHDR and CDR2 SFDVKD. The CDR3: CATRGSGGELFF. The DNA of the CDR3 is TGTGCCACCAGAGGGTCGGGCGGGGAGCTGTTTTTT.

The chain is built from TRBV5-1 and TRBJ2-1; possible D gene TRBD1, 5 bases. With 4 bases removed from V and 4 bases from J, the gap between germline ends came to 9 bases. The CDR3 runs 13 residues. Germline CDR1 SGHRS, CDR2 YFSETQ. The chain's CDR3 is CASSLTEYNEQFF. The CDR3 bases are TGCGCCAGCAGCCTGACAGAATACAATGAGCAGTTCTTC.

This CDR3 reads CASSLAGLDNEQFF. DNA for the CDR3: TGCGCCAGCAGCTTGGCGGGACTGGACAATGAGCAGTTCTTC. This rearrangement joins TRBV5-1 to TRBJ2-1; D is possibly TRBD2 (6 bases). In germline, CDR1 is SGHRS, CDR2 YFSETQ. Deletions cut 0 bases from V and 5 bases from J, with 9 bases between. The CDR3 is 14 amino acids.

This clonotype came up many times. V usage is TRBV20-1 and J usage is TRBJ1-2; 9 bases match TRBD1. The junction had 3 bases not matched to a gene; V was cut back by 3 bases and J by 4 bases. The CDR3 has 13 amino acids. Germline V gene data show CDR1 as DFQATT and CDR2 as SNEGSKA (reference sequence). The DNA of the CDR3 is TGCAGTGCTAGTAGGGACAGGGTCTATGGCTACACCTTC. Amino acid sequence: CSASRDRVYGYTF.

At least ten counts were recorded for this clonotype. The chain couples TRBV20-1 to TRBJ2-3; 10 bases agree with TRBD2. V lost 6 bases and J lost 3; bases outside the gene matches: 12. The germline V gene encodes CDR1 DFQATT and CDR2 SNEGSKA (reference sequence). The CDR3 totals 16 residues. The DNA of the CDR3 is TGCAGTGCAGCCCCCCTAGCGGGGGCCATGACAGATACGCAGTATTTT. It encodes CSAAPLAGAMTDTQYF.

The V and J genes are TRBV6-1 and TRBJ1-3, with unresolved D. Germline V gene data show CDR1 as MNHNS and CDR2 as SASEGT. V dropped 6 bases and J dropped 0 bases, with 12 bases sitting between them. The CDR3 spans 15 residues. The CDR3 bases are TGTGCCAGCAGGCCTGATAGGCCCTCTGGAAACACCATATATTTT. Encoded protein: CASRPDRPSGNTIYF.

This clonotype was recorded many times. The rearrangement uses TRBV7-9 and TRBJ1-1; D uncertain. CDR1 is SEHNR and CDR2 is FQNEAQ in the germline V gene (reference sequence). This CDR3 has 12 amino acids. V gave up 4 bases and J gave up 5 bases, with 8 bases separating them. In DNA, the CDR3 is TGTGCCAGCAGCTCAATTGAAACTGAAGCTTTCTTT. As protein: CASSSIETEAFF. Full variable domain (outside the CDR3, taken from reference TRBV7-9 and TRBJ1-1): DTGVSQNPRHKITKRGQNVTFRCDPISEHNRLYWYRQTLGQGPEFLTYFQNEAQLEKSRLLSDRFSAERPKGSFSTLEIQRTEQGDSAMYLCASSSIETEAFFGQGTRLTVV.

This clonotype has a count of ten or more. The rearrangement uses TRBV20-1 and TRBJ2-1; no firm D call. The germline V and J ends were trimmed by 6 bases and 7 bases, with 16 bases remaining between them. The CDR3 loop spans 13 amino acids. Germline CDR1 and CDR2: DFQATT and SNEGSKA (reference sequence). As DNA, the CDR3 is TGCAGTGCCGAGGATCAGTCCTGGAATGAGCAGTTCTTC. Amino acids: CSAEDQSWNEQFF.

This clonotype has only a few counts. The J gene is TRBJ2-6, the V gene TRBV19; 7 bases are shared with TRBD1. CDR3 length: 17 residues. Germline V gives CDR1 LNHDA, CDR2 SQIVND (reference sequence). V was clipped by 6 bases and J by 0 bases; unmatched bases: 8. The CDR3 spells CASRVSTGSSGANVLTF. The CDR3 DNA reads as TGTGCCAGTAGGGTATCGACAGGGTCCTCTGGGGCCAACGTCCTGACTTTC.

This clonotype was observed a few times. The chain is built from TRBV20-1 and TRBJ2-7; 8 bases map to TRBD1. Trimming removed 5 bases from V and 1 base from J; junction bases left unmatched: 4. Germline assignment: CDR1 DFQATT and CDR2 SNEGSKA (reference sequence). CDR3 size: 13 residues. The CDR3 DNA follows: TGCAGTGCTGAGGGGACAGGTTCCTACGAGCAGTACTTC. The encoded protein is CSAEGTGSYEQYF.

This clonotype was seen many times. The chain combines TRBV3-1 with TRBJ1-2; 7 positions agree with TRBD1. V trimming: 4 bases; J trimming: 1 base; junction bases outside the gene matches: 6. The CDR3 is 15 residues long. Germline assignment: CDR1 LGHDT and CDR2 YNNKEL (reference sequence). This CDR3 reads CASSLGTAINYGYTF. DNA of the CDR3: TGTGCCAGCAGCCTCGGGACAGCGATTAACTATGGCTACACCTTC.

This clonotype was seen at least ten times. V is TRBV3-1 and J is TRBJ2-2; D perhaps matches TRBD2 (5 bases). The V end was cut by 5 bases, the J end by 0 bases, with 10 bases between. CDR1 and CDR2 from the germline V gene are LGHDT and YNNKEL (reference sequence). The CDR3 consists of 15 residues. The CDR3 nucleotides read TGTGCCAGCAGCGAAGCGGTCGCGAACACCGGGGAGCTGTTTTTT. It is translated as CASSEAVANTGELFF.

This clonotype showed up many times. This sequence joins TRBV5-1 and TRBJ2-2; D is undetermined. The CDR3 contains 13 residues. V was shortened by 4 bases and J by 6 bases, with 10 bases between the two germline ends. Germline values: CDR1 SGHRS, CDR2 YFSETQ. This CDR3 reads CASSNTWAGELFF. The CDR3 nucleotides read TGCGCCAGCAGCAATACCTGGGCCGGGGAGCTGTTTTTT.

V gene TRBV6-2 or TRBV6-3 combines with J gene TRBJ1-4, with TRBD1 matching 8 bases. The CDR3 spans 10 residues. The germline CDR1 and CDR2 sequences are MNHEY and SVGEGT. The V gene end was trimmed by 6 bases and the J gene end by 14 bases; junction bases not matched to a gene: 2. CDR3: CASRGQGLFF. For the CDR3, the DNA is TGTGCCAGCAGAGGACAGGGCCTGTTTTTT.

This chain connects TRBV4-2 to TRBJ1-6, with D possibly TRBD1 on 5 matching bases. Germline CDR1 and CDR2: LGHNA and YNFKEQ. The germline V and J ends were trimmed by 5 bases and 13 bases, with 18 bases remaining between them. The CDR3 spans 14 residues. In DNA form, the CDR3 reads TGTGCCAGCAGCTCTAAGCAGGGAACCTCGCCCCTCCACTTT. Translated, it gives CASSSKQGTSPLHF.

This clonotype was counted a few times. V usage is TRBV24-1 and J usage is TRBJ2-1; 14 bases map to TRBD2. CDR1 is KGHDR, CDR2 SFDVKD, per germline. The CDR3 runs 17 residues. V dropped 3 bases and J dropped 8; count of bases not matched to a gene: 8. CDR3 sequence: CATSDIQTSGRGDEQFF. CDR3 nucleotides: TGTGCCACCAGTGATATCCAGACTAGCGGGAGGGGTGATGAGCAGTTCTTC.

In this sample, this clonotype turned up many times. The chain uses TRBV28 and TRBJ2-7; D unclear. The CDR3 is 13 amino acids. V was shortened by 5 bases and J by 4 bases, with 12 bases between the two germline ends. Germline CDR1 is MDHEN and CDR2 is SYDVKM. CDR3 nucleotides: TGTGCCAGCAGTGGATCAGTGGGATACGAGCAGTACTTC. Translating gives CASSGSVGYEQYF.

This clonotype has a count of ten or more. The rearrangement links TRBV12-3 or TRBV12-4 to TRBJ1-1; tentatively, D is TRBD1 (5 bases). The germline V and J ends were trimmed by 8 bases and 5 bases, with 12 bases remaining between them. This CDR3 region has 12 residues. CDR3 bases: TGTGCCAGCCAAAGGGGAGGGACTGAAGCTTTCTTT. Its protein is CASQRGGTEAFF.

The CDR3 spells CASREVGTPVGHEQYF. The CDR3 DNA reads as TGTGCCAGCAGGGAGGTAGGGACACCGGTGGGCCACGAGCAGTACTTC. The genes are TRBV2 and TRBJ2-7; the D gene is possibly TRBD1 (6 bases). Trimming removed 6 bases at V and 5 bases at J, with 23 bases between. Germline values: CDR1 SNHLY, CDR2 FYNNEI. This CDR3 region has 16 residues.

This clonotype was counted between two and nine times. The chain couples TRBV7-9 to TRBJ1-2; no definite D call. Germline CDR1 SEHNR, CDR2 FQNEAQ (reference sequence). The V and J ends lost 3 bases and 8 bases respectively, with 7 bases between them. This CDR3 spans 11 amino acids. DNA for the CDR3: TGTGCCAGCAGCTTTGGTAACGGCTACACCTTC. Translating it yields CASSFGNGYTF.

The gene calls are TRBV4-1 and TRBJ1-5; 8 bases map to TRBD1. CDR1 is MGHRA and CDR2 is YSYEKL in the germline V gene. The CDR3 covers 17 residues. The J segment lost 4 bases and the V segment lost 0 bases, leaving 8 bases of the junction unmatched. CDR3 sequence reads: CASSQDGGQGRNQPQHF. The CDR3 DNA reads TGCGCCAGCAGCCAAGATGGAGGACAGGGAAGGAATCAGCCCCAGCATTTT.

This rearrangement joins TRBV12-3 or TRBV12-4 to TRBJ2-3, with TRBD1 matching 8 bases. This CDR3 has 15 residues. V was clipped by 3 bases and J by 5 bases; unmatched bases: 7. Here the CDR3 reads CASSLRTGSIDTQYF. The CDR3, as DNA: TGTGCCAGCAGTTTGAGGACAGGGTCGATAGATACGCAGTATTTT.

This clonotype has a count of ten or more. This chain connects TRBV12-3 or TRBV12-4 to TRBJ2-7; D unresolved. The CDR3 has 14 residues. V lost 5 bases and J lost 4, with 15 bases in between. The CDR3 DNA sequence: TGTGCCAGCAGTACCCGGGCCTTCATATACGAGCAGTACTTC. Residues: CASSTRAFIYEQYF.

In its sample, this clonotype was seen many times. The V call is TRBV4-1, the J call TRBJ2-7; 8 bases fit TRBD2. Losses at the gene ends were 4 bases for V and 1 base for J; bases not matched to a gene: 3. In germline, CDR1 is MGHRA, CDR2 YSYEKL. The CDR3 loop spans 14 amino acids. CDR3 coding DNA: TGCGCCAGCAGCCCCGGGACTAGATCCTACGAGCAGTACTTC. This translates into CASSPGTRSYEQYF.

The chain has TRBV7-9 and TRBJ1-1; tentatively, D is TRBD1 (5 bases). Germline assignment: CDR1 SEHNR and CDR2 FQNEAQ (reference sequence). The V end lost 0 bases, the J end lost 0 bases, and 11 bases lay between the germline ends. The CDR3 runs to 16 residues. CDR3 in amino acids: CASSLAGGGMNTEAFF. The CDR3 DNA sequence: TGTGCCAGCAGCTTAGCCGGCGGGGGTATGAACACTGAAGCTTTCTTT.

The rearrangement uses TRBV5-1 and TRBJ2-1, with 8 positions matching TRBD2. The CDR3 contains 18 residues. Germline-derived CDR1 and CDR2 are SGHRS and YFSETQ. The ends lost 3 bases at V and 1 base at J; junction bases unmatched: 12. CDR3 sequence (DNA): TGCGCCAGCAGCTCCCCCCTCATAGCGGGGACATCCTACAATGAGCAGTTCTTC. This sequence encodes CASSSPLIAGTSYNEQFF.

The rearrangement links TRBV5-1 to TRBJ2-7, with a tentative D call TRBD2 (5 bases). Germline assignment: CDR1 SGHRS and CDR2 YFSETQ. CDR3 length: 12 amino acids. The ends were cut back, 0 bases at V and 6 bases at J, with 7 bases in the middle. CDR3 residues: CASSLDEGEQYF. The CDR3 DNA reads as TGCGCCAGCAGCTTGGACGAGGGCGAGCAGTACTTC.

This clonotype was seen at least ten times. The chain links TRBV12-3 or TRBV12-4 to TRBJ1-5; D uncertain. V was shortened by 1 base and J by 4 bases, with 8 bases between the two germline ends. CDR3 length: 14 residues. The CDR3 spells CASSLVAENQPQHF. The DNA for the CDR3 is TGTGCCAGCAGTTTAGTTGCAGAGAATCAGCCCCAGCATTTT.

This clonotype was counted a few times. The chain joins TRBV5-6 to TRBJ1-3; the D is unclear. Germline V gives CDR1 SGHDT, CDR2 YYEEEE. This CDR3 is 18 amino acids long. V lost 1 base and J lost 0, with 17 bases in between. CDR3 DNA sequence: TGTGCCAGCAGCTTGTTCTCCCGACCGTTAGACTCTGGAAACACCATATATTTT. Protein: CASSLFSRPLDSGNTIYF.

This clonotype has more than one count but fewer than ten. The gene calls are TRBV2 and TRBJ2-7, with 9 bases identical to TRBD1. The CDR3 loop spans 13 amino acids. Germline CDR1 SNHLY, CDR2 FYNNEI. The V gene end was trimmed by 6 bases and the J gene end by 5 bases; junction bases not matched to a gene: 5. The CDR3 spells CASRGDRVDEQYF. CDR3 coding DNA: TGTGCCAGCAGAGGGGACAGGGTCGACGAGCAGTACTTC.

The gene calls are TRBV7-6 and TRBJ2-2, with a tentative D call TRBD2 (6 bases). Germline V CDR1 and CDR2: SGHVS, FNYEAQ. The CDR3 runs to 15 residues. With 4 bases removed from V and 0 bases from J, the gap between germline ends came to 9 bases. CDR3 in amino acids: CASSWGVPNTGELFF. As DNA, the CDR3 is TGTGCCAGCAGCTGGGGGGTCCCGAACACCGGGGAGCTGTTTTTT.